Given below is one T cell receptor (beta chain) in context. Its antigen is currently unknown. These data come from a study of OX40 agonist ivuxolimab in advanced cancers. Turning to the study itself: The study enrolled dose-escalation patients with hepatocellular carcinoma, melanoma, renal cell or head and neck cancer. Three patients got partial responses; one had hepatocellular carcinoma and two had cutaneous melanoma. The study, taken as a whole, reports: At 0.1 to 3.0 mg/kg and by week 6, clonal expansion occurred in CD4+ and CD8+ blood T cells.

The method was immunoSEQ multiplex PCR; TCRdb's version includes in-frame clones alone and lacks a portion of them. The sample contains 50,000 to 65,000 clones, about nine tenths of which appear only once. The sample was CD4+ or CD8+ T cells sorted from blood, taken in a trial of the OX40 agonist ivuxolimab. The clonotype was recovered from an adult with an advanced solid tumor such as melanoma, head and neck, liver or kidney cancer.

In nucleotides, the CDR3 is TGTGCCACCAGCAGTTCGGGGGATACGCAGTATTTT. Residues: CATSSSGDTQYF. The rearrangement uses TRBV15 and TRBJ2-3, with D possibly being TRBD2 (5 bases). The CDR3 is 12 residues long. V shed 3 bases and J shed 6 bases, with 7 bases lying between them. Germline V gene sequence: CDR1 LNHNV, CDR2 YYDKDF (reference sequence).